The present TCR beta chain was sequenced within a study of cytomegalovirus exposure and HLA in healthy donors. Study-wide results and caveats: As confirmed in vitro, a few CMV-associated chains were specific for CMV antigens.

In the case of this clone: The antigen is undetermined.

The CDR3 is 15 residues long. Germline V gene lookup returns CDR1 SEHNR and CDR2 FQNEAQ (reference sequence). V shed 5 bases and J 3 bases; nucleotides not matched to a gene: 5. The table came from immunoSEQ multiplex PCR; TCRdb's copy has only in-frame clones and leaves some out. The data show under 85,000 clones, with nearly 95% seen just once and 2.1% held by the top ten. The V and J genes are TRBV7-9 and TRBJ2-1, with 9 bases aligning to TRBD2. The material sequenced was PBMCs. The clonotype comes from a woman younger than 35 in good health and CMV-seronegative. CDR3: CASSTSGGNYNEQFF. Written as DNA, the CDR3 is TGTGCCAGCAGCACCAGCGGGGGGAACTACAATGAGCAGTTCTTC.